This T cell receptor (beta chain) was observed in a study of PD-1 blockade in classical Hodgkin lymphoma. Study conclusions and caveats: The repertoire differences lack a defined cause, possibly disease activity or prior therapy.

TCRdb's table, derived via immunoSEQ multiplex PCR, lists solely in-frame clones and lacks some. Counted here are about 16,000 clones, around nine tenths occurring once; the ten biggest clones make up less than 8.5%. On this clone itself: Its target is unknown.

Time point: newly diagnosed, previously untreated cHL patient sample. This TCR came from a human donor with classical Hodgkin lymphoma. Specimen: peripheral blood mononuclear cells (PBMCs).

CDR3 DNA sequence: TGTGCCAGCAGTTTGACTAGCGGGAGTGATACGCAGTATTTT. Encoded protein: CASSLTSGSDTQYF. The rearrangement joins TRBV6-1 to TRBJ2-3, with 12 positions matching TRBD2. The V gene end was trimmed by 5 bases and the J gene end by 6 bases; junction bases not matched to a gene: 3. The CDR3 is 14 residues long. Germline V gene lookup returns CDR1 MNHNS and CDR2 SASEGT.